The 11 T cell receptor beta chains in this list originate from one sample, sequenced in a study of technical replicates of blood from a handful of donors. TCRdb's table, derived via immunoSEQ multiplex PCR, lists solely in-frame clones and lacks some. Of 60,000 to 80,000 clones listed, roughly 92% are singletons. The material sequenced was PBMCs. The receptor set was obtained from a human donor in good health. Some clones in this sample may be carry-over from other donors' samples.

A few counts support this clone. The chain employs TRBV6-1 and TRBJ2-7; 7 bases line up with TRBD2. Germline assignment: CDR1 MNHNS and CDR2 SASEGT. This CDR3 comprises 14 residues. The ends lost 4 bases at V and 6 bases at J; junction bases unmatched: 9. CDR3 in DNA: TGTGCCAGCAGTGCCGGGACTACCCGAGGCGAGCAGTACTTC. Translated, it gives CASSAGTTRGEQYF.

V and J are TRBV2 and TRBJ2-3; 10 nucleotides match TRBD1. CDR1 SNHLY and CDR2 FYNNEI come from the germline V gene. This CDR3 is built from 14 residues. V shed 6 bases and J 4 bases; nucleotides not matched to a gene: 4. This CDR3 reads CASRGQGVADTQYF. DNA for the CDR3: TGTGCCAGCAGAGGACAGGGGGTGGCAGATACGCAGTATTTT.

The rearrangement uses TRBV5-4 and TRBJ2-3; 7 bases map to TRBD2. In germline, CDR1 is SGHNT, CDR2 YYREEE (reference sequence). V was pared by 4 bases and J by 3 bases, with 11 bases of the junction left unmatched. The CDR3 totals 16 residues. DNA of the CDR3: TGTGCCAGCAGCCGTCCAACCGGGGGGAGGACAGATACGCAGTATTTT. Residues: CASSRPTGGRTDTQYF.

The V call is TRBV7-8, the J call TRBJ2-7; D gene uncertain. The CDR3 runs to 12 residues. Germline V gene sequence: CDR1 SGHVS, CDR2 FQNEAQ. V gave up 1 base and J gave up 6 bases, with 7 bases separating them. CDR3 in DNA: TGTGCCAGCAGCTTAGAAGGAGCCGAGCAGTACTTC. Translating it yields CASSLEGAEQYF. Looking up the rest from reference TRBV7-8 and TRBJ2-7 gives the full variable domain: GAGVSQSPRYKVAKRGQDVALRCDPISGHVSLFWYQQALGQGPEFLTYFQNEAQLDKSGLPSDRFFAERPEGSVSTLKIQRTQQEDSAVYLCASSLEGAEQYFGPGTRLTVT.

The chain recombines TRBV6-6 with TRBJ2-1; D may be TRBD1 (6 bases). The germline V gene encodes CDR1 MNHNY and CDR2 SVGAGI (reference sequence). The CDR3 length is 15 residues. V lost 2 bases and J lost 2, with 10 bases in between. The CDR3 spells CASSYGGRAYNEQFF. CDR3 bases: TGTGCCAGCAGTTACGGGGGCAGGGCCTACAATGAGCAGTTCTTC.

This chain uses TRBV27 with TRBJ2-1, with 8 bases lining up with TRBD2. V shed 8 bases and J 7 bases; nucleotides not matched to a gene: 13. Germline values: CDR1 MNHEY, CDR2 SMNVEV (reference sequence). This CDR3 contains 15 residues. The DNA for the CDR3 is TGTGCCAGCGGTCTCCAGGCGGGGGGTTTTAATGAGCAGTTCTTC. It translates to CASGLQAGGFNEQFF.

The chain couples TRBV9 to TRBJ1-2; the match to TRBD1 covers 8 bases. V shed 4 bases and J 2 bases; nucleotides not matched to a gene: 4. The CDR3 length is 14 residues. The germline CDR1 and CDR2 sequences are SGDLS and YYNGEE. CDR3 in amino acids: CASSIWTGNYGYTF. CDR3 sequence (DNA): TGTGCCAGCAGCATCTGGACAGGGAACTATGGCTACACCTTC.

V usage is TRBV7-2 and J usage is TRBJ1-3; no clear D gene. V lost 3 bases, J lost 0 bases, and 6 bases lay in between. The germline gives CDR1 SGHTA, CDR2 FQGNSA. The CDR3 extends over 14 amino acids. CDR3 amino acids: CASSLGRSGNTIYF. The DNA of the CDR3 is TGTGCCAGCAGCTTGGGCCGCTCTGGAAACACCATATATTTT.

In DNA, the CDR3 is TGTGCCAGCAGTAGGACTAGCGGCACAGATACGCAGTATTTT. Translation gives CASSRTSGTDTQYF. The chain links TRBV7-3 to TRBJ2-3; 9 bases line up with TRBD2. Unmatched junction bases numbered 2, after V lost 6 bases and J lost 1 base. The CDR3 spans 14 residues. The germline CDR1 and CDR2 sequences are SGHTA and FQGTGA.

The rearrangement uses TRBV5-6 and TRBJ1-4; 7 positions match TRBD1. The CDR3 totals 14 residues. CDR1 is SGHDT, CDR2 YYEEEE, per germline. After removal of 4 bases from V and 8 bases from J, the junction contained 8 bases not matched to a gene. This CDR3 reads CASSLGRGREKLFF. For the CDR3, the DNA is TGTGCCAGCAGCCTCGGGAGGGGGCGGGAAAAACTGTTTTTT.

The chain carries TRBV6-4 and TRBJ2-7; 12 positions agree with TRBD2. J was trimmed by 3 bases and V by 1 base; bases with no gene match: 1. CDR1 and CDR2 (germline): MRHNA, SNTAGT. The length of the CDR3 is 15 residues. The CDR3 DNA follows: TGTGCCAGCAGTGACTTGACTAGCGGGAGCTACGAGCAGTACTTC. This sequence encodes CASSDLTSGSYEQYF.